This TCR beta chain was identified in a study of naive and memory T cell subsets. This clonotype appeared many times. The ends lost 0 bases at V and 7 bases at J; junction bases unmatched: 7. CDR3 length equals 16 residues. Germline CDR1 SGHRS, CDR2 YFSETQ. An equimolar mix of two oligonucleotides served as the beta constant-region primer for TRBC1 and TRBC2. Via MiXCR, TCRdb re-called the UMI-ligation and nested PCR reads, giving one row per CDR3 protein. Counted here are 100,000 or so distinct CDR3 sequences, 5.5% to 8.5% occurring once; the ten biggest clones make up around 1.7%. The clonotype was recovered from a human donor in good health. The chain employs TRBV5-1 and TRBJ1-6; 7 nucleotides line up with TRBD1. The sample consisted of central memory CD4+ T cells from blood. In nucleotides, the CDR3 is TGCGCCAGCAGCTTGGAGAAAGGGGGCGGGAATTCACCCCTCCACTTT. Its translation: CASSLEKGGGNSPLHF. Supplemented by reference TRBV5-1 and TRBJ1-6, the full variable domain reads KAGVTQTPRYLIKTRGQQVTLSCSPISGHRSVSWYQQTPGQGLQFLFEYFSETQRNKGNFPGRFSGRQFSNSRSEMNVSTLELGDSALYLCASSLEKGGGNSPLHFGNGTRLTVT.